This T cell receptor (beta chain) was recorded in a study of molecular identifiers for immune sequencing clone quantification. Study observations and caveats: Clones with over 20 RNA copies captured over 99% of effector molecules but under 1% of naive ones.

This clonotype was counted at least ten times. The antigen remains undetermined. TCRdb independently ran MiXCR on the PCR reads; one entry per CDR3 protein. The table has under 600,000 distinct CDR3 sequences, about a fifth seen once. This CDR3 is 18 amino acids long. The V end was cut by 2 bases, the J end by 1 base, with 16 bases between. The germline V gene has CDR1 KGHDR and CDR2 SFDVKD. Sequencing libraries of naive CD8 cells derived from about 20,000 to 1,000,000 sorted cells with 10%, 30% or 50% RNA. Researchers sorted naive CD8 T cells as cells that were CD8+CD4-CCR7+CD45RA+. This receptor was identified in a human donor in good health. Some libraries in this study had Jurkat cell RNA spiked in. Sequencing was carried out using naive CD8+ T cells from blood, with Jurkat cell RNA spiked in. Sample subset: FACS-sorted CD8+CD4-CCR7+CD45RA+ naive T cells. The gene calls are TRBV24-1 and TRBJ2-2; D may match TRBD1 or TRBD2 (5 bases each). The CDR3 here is CATSDSSWDGENTGELFF. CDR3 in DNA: TGTGCCACCAGTGATTCTAGTTGGGACGGAGAGAACACCGGGGAGCTGTTTTTT.